This TCR beta chain emerged from a study of cytomegalovirus exposure and HLA in healthy donors. Points from the study as a whole: The listing of 150 to 200 TCR beta chains classed them as cytomegalovirus-associated. Accurate prediction of HLA-A and HLA-B alleles (for most subjects) was reportedly achieved from TCR beta sequences.

The PCR had 60 Vbeta and 13 Jbeta primers. Assay: immunoSEQ multiplex PCR; the TCRdb copy retains only in-frame clones and omits some. This table holds roughly 110,000 clones, roughly 87% found once. A note on this clone: Its target is unknown.

CDR3 length: 14 residues. Germline V gene sequence: CDR1 MNHEY, CDR2 SVGAGI. V was cut by 5 bases and J by 5 bases, with 15 bases left in between. The sequenced material came from PBMCs. This clonotype originated in a young man in good health and CMV-seropositive. This chain joins TRBV6-5 and TRBJ1-2; D is possibly TRBD1 (6 bases). The CDR3 loop is CASSPGRGVYGYTF. In DNA form, the CDR3 reads TGTGCCAGCAGTCCGGGCAGGGGTGTTTATGGCTACACCTTC.